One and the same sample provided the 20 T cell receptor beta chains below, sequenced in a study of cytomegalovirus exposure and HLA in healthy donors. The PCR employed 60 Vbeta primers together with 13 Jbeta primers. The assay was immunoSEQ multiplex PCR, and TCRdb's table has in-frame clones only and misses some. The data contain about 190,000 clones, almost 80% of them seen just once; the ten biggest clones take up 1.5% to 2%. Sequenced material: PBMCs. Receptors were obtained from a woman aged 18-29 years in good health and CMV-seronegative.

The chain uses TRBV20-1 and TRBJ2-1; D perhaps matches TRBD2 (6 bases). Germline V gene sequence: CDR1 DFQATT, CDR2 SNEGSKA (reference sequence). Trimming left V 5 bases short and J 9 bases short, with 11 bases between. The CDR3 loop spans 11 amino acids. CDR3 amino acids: CSALHGGEQFF. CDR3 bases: TGCAGTGCTCTCCACGGGGGTGAGCAGTTCTTC.

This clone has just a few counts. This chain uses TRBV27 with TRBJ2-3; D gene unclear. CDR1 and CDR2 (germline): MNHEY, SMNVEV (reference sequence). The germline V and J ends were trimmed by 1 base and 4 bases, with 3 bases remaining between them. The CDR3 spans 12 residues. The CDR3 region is CASSLWPDTQYF. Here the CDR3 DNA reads TGTGCCAGCAGTTTATGGCCAGATACGCAGTATTTT.

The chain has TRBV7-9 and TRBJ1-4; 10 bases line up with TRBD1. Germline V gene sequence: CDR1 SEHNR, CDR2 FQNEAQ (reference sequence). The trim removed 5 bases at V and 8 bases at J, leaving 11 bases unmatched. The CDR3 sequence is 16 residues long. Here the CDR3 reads CASSPPDRGLSEKLFF. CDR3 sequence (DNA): TGTGCCAGCAGCCCTCCTGACAGGGGGCTCTCAGAAAAACTGTTTTTT.

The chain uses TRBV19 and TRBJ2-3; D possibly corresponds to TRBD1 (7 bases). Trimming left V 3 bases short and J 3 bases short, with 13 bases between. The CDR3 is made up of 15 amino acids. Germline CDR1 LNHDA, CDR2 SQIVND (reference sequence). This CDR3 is CASSISPGGTDTQYF. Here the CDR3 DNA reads TGTGCCAGTAGTATTTCCCCAGGGGGGACAGATACGCAGTATTTT.

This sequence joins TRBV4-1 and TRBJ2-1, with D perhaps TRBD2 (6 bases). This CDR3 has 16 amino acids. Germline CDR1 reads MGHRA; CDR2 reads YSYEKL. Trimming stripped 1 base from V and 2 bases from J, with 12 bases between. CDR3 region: CASSQVGQRAYNEQFF. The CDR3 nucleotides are TGCGCCAGCAGCCAAGTGGGCCAGCGGGCCTACAATGAGCAGTTCTTC.

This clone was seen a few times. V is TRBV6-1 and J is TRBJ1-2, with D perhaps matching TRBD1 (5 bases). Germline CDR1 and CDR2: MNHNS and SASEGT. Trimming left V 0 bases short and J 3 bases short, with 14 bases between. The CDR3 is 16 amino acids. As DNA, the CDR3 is TGTGCCAGCAGTGAAGCGAAACAGGCCTGGGACTATGGCTACACCTTC. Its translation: CASSEAKQAWDYGYTF.

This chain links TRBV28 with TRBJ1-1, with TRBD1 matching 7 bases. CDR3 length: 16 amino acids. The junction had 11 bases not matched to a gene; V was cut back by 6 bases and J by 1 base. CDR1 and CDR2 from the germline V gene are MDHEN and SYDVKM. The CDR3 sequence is CASRPPRQGPNTEAFF. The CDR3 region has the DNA TGTGCCAGCAGACCCCCTCGACAGGGACCGAACACTGAAGCTTTCTTT. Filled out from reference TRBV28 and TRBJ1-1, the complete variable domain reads DVKVTQSSRYLVKRTGEKVFLECVQDMDHENMFWYRQDPGLGLRLIYFSYDVKMKEKGDIPEGYSVSREKKERFSLILESASTNQTSMYLCASRPPRQGPNTEAFFGQGTRLTVV.

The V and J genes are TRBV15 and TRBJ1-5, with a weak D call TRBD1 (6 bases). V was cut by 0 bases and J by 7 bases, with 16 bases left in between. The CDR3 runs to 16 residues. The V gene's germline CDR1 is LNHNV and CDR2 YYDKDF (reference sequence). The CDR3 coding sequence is TGTGCCACCAGCAGAGATCGGCTACAGGGAGAGCAGCCCCAGCATTTT. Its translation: CATSRDRLQGEQPQHF.

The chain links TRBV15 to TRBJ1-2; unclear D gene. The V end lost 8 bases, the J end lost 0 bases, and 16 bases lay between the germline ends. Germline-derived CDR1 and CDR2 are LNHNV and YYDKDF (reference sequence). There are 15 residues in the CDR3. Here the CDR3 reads CATQSGGWTNYGYTF. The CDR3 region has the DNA TGTGCCACCCAAAGCGGAGGTTGGACTAACTATGGCTACACCTTC.

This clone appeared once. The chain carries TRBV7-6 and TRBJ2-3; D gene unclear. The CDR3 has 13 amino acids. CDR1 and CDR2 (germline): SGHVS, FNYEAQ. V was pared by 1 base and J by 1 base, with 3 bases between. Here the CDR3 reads CASSLGGTDTQYF. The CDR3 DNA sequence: TGTGCCAGCAGCTTAGGCGGCACAGATACGCAGTATTTT. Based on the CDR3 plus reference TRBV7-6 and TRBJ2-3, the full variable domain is GAGVSQSPRYKVTKRGQDVALRCDPISGHVSLYWYRQALGQGPEFLTYFNYEAQQDKSGLPNDRFSAERPEGSISTLTIQRTEQRDSAMYRCASSLGGTDTQYFGPGTRLTVL.

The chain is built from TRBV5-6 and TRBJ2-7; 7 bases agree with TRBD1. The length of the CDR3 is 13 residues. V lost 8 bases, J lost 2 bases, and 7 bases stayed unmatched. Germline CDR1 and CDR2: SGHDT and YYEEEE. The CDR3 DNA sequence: TGTGCCAGTTACCGGGACAGCACCTACGAGCAGTACTTC. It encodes CASYRDSTYEQYF.

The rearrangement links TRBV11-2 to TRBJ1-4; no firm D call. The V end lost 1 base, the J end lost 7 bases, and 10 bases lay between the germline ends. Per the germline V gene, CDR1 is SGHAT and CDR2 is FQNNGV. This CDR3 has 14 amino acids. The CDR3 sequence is CASSLGLVGEKLFF. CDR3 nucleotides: TGTGCCAGCAGCTTAGGGCTGGTTGGTGAAAAACTGTTTTTT.

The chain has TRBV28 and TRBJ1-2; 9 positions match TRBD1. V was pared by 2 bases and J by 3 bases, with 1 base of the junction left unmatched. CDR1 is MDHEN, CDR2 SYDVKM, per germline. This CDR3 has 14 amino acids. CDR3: CASSLDRGYYGYTF. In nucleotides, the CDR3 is TGTGCCAGCAGTTTAGACAGGGGGTACTATGGCTACACCTTC.

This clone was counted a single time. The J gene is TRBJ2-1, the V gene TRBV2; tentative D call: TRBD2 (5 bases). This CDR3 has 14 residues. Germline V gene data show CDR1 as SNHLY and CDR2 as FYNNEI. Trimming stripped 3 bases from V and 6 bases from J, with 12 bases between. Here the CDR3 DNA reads TGTGCCAGCAGTGAGTTCAGCGGAGCCAATGAGCAGTTCTTC. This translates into CASSEFSGANEQFF.

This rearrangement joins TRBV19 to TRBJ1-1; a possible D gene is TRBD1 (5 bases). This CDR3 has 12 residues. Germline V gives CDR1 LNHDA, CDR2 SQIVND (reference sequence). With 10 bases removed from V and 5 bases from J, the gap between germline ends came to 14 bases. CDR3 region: CATLGGGTEAFF. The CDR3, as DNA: TGTGCCACCTTGGGGGGAGGAACTGAAGCTTTCTTT.

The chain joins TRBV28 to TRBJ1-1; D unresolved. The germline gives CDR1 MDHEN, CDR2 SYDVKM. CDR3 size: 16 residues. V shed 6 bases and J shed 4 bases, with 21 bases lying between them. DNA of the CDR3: TGTGCCAGCAGCTACCCGTCGGAGGTTATGGGCACTGAAGCTTTCTTT. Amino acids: CASSYPSEVMGTEAFF.

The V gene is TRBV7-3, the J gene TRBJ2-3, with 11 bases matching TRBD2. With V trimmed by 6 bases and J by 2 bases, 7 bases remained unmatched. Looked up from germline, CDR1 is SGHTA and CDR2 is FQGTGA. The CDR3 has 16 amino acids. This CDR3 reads CASSRGLAGTTDTQYF. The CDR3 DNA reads TGTGCCAGCAGTCGAGGACTAGCGGGCACCACAGATACGCAGTATTTT.

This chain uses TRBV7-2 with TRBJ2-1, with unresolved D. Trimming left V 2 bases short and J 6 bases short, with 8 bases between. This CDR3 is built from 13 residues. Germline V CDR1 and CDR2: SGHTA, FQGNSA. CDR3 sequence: CASSLTRSNEQFF. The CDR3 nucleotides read TGTGCCAGCAGCTTAACGCGGAGCAATGAGCAGTTCTTC.

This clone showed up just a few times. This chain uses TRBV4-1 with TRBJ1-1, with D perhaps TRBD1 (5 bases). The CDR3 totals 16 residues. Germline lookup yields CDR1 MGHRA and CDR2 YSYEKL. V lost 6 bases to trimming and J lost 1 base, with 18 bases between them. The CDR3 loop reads CASRETGTMGNTEAFF. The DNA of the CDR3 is TGCGCCAGCAGAGAAACCGGGACTATGGGGAACACTGAAGCTTTCTTT.

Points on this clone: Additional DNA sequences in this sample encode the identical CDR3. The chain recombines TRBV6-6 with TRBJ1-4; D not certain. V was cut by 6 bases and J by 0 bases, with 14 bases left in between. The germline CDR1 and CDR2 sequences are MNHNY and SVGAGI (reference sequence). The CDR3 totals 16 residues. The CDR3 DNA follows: TGTGCCAGCAGATTTACCAGCGCCGCAACTAATGAAAAACTGTTTTTT. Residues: CASRFTSAATNEKLFF.